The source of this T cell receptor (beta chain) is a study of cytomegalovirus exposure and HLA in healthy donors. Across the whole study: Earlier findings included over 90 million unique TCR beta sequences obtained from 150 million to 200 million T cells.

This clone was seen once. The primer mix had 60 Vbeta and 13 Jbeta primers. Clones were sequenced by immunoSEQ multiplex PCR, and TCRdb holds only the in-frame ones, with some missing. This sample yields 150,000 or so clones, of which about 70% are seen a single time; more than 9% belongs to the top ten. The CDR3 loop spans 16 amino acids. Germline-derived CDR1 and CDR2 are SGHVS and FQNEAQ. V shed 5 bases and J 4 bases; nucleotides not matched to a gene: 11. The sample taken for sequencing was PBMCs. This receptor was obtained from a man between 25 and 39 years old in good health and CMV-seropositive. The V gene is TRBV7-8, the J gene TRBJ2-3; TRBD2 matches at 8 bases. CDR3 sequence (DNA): TGTGCCAGCAGCCGAACGCGGGGGGCAATCGCAGATACGCAGTATTTT. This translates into CASSRTRGAIADTQYF.